What follows are 12 T cell receptor beta chains derived from one specimen sequenced in a study of CD8 T cells in Susac syndrome. Random hexamers were used to reverse transcribe roughly 0.5 to 1 ug of RNA. TCRdb recomputed calls from the immunoSEQ multiplex PCR reads with MiXCR, one row per CDR3 protein. The data show approximately 160,000 distinct CDR3 sequences, 95% to 96% seen once. What was sequenced was CD4+ T cells from PBMCs. Receptor source: a human donor with Susac syndrome.

This clonotype was seen just once. J is TRBJ2-5 and V is TRBV20-1; 8 bases map to TRBD2. The germline V gene encodes CDR1 DFQATT and CDR2 SNEGSKA (reference sequence). The CDR3 is made up of 12 amino acids. J was trimmed by 2 bases and V by 7 bases; bases with no gene match: 3. For the CDR3, the DNA is TGCAGTGTCGGGAGGGAGCAAGAGACCCAGTACTTC. It specifies CSVGREQETQYF.

The chain couples TRBV6-5 to TRBJ2-3; possibly TRBD2 for D (6 bases). Germline V gene lookup returns CDR1 MNHEY and CDR2 SVGAGI. CDR3 size: 12 residues. The V end lost 4 bases, the J end lost 9 bases, and 11 bases lay between the germline ends. The CDR3 DNA is TGTGCCAGCAGTTCCGGCGGGGAAACGCAGTATTTT. This codes for CASSSGGETQYF.

In DNA, the CDR3 is TGTGCCAGCAGCTTGTGGGGTCGACTAGCGGACTCTAGCACAGATACGCAGTATTTT. Translated, it gives CASSLWGRLADSSTDTQYF. V usage is TRBV7-2 and J usage is TRBJ2-3, with 9 bases that match TRBD2. Germline trimming cut 3 bases from V and 0 bases from J; bases unmatched to any gene: 13. This CDR3 contains 19 residues. CDR1 and CDR2 (germline): SGHTA, FQGNSA.

The chain is built from TRBV27 and TRBJ1-1; TRBD1 might be the D (5 bases). The CDR3 consists of 15 residues. V was shortened by 2 bases and J by 1 base, with 11 bases between the two germline ends. Germline loops: CDR1 MNHEY, CDR2 SMNVEV (reference sequence). DNA of the CDR3: TGTGCCAGCAGTTTACGGAGGGGAGGGAACACTGAAGCTTTCTTT. Translated, it gives CASSLRRGGNTEAFF.

The chain uses TRBV2 and TRBJ2-5; perhaps TRBD1 as D (6 bases). Germline CDR1 SNHLY, CDR2 FYNNEI. This CDR3 spans 13 amino acids. The V end was cut by 8 bases, the J end by 2 bases, with 12 bases between. The CDR3 spells CASRLTGQETQYF. The DNA for the CDR3 is TGTGCCAGCCGACTGACAGGTCAAGAGACCCAGTACTTC. Using reference TRBV2 and TRBJ2-5 for the parts outside the CDR3, the full variable domain is EPEVTQTPSHQVTQMGQEVILRCVPISNHLYFYWYRQILGQKVEFLVSFYNNEISEKSEIFDDQFSVERPDGSNFTLKIRSTKLEDSAMYFCASRLTGQETQYFGPGTRLLVL.

The rearrangement links TRBV28 to TRBJ1-4; no firm D call. Trimming took off 10 bases at V and 8 bases at J, with 20 bases between the two ends. This CDR3 region has 14 residues. From germline, CDR1 is MDHEN and CDR2 SYDVKM. In DNA, the CDR3 is TGTGCCATCTCCGGTGGCCCTTTGGGAGAAAAACTGTTTTTT. It encodes CAISGGPLGEKLFF.

The chain links TRBV20-1 to TRBJ2-1; 7 bases fit TRBD1. The ends lost 4 bases at V and 5 bases at J; junction bases unmatched: 5. From germline, CDR1 is DFQATT and CDR2 SNEGSKA (reference sequence). There are 13 residues in the CDR3. The CDR3 reads CSANTGVDNEQFF. DNA of the CDR3: TGCAGTGCTAACACAGGGGTCGACAATGAGCAGTTCTTC.

The rearrangement joins TRBV29-1 to TRBJ2-5; D not resolved. The V gene lost 6 bases and the J gene lost 1 base, with 9 bases spanning the gap. This CDR3 contains 12 residues. Germline loops: CDR1 SQVTM, CDR2 ANQGSEA. This CDR3 is CSVNKFQETQYF. CDR3 nucleotides: TGCAGCGTGAACAAGTTCCAAGAGACCCAGTACTTC. Complete variable domain (other parts from reference TRBV29-1 and TRBJ2-5): SAVISQKPSRDICQRGTSLTIQCQVDSQVTMMFWYRQQPGQSLTLIATANQGSEATYESGFVIDKFPISRPNLTFSTLTVSNMSPEDSSIYLCSVNKFQETQYFGPGTRLLVL.

In its sample, this clonotype was seen once. V and J are TRBV30 and TRBJ2-7, with TRBD2 matching over 13 bases. V dropped 3 bases and J dropped 2; count of bases not matched to a gene: 1. This CDR3 has 14 amino acids. Germline assignment: CDR1 GTSNPN and CDR2 SVGIG (reference sequence). This CDR3 reads CAWRTSGGTYEQYF. The CDR3 DNA follows: TGTGCCTGGAGGACTAGCGGGGGGACCTACGAGCAGTACTTC.

The genes are TRBV12-5 and TRBJ2-7; 9 bases are a match to TRBD1. CDR3 length equals 18 residues. The V gene's germline CDR1 is LGHNT and CDR2 FRNRAP. Trimming took 5 bases from V and 6 from J; bases not matched to a gene: 20. The CDR3 loop is CASGDSTGTGSARGEQYV. For the CDR3, the DNA is TGTGCTAGTGGTGACTCGACTGGGACAGGGTCTGCGCGGGGCGAGCAGTACGTC.

This clonotype has a single count. This sequence joins TRBV4-3 and TRBJ2-3; TRBD1 matches 7 bases. The germline CDR1 and CDR2 sequences are LGHNA and YSLEER. V lost 1 base and J lost 2; bases outside the gene matches: 3. CDR3 size: 15 residues. The CDR3, as DNA: TGCGCCAGCAGCCAAGGACAGGGAGTCACAGATACGCAGTATTTT. It yields the protein CASSQGQGVTDTQYF.

The chain joins TRBV29-1 to TRBJ2-1; TRBD2 matches at 10 bases. The CDR3 spans 13 residues. Germline loops: CDR1 SQVTM, CDR2 ANQGSEA. The junction had 6 bases not matched to a gene; V was cut back by 5 bases and J by 8 bases. In DNA, the CDR3 is TGCAGCGTTTGGGCTAGCGGGAGATATGAGCAGTTCTTC. Protein: CSVWASGRYEQFF.